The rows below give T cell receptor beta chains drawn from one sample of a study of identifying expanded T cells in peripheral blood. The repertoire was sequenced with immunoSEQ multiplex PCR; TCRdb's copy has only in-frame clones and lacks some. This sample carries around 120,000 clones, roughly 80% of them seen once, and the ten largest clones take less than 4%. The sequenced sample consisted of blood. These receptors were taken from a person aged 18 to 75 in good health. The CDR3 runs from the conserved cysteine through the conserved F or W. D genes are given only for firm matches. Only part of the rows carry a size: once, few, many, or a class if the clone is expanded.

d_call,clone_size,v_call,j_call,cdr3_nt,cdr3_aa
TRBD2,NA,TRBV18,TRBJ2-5,TGTGCCAGCTCACCTGCGGGGGGCAGTAGAGAGACCCAGTACTTC,CASSPAGGSRETQYF
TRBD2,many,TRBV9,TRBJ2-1,TGTGCCAGCAGCCCCGGGGGGGCGGAGGGCCCGTTCTTC,CASSPGGAEGPFF
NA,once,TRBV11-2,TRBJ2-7,TGTGCCAGCAGCTTCCCGGGGGTCTACGAGCAGTACTTC,CASSFPGVYEQYF
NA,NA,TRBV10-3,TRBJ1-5,TGTGCCATCAGTGATATCGGACAGACCCGAGGGCCCCAGCATTTT,CAISDIGQTRGPQHF
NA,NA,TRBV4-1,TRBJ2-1,TGCGCCAGCAGCCAAGATGCGAGGGGGGCTCGGTACAATGAGCAGTTCTTC,CASSQDARGARYNEQFF
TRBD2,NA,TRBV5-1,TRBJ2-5,TGCGCCAGCAGCAAACTAGCGGGGGGCGAAGAGACCCAGTACTTC,CASSKLAGGEETQYF
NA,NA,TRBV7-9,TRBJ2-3,TGTGCCAGCAGCTCCCTTAGATCAAGCACAGATACGCAGTATTTT,CASSSLRSSTDTQYF
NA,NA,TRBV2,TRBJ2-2,TGTGCCAGCAGTGAGGGGCGAGGGGCGGCCGGGGAGCTGTTTTTT,CASSEGRGAAGELFF
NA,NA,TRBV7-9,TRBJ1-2,TGTGCCAGCAGCTTAGGGTCCGTGATAGGGACGGGCTATGGCTACACCTTC,CASSLGSVIGTGYGYTF
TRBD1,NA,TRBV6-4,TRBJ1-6,TGTGCCAGCAGTGACTCGAGCGGGACAGGGGGCTTGGCCTCACCCCTCCACTTT,CASSDSSGTGGLASPLHF
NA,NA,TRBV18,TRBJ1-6,TGTGCCAGCTCACGCCTGGAGCGGACAAAGGGGTCACCCCTCCACTTT,CASSRLERTKGSPLHF
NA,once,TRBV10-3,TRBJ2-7,TGTGCCATCAGTGGGGCAAGCTACGAGCAGTACTTC,CAISGASYEQYF
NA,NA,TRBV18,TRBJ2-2,TGTGCCAGCTCACCACCGGGTGTCCGGGGGACCGGGGAGCTGTTTTTT,CASSPPGVRGTGELFF
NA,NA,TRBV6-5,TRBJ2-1,TGTGCCAGCAGCCGCTGGACAGCGAATATAGGTGAGCAGTTCTTC,CASSRWTANIGEQFF
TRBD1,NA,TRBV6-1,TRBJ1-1,TGTGCCAGCGTCTGGGACAGGGGGAGGGCTGAAGCTTTCTTT,CASVWDRGRAEAFF
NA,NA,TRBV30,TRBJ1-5,TGTGCCTGGAAGGCGGGCGGGCCCCAGCATTTT,CAWKAGGPQHF
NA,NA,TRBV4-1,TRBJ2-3,TGCGCCAGCAGCCAATTAATTCTAGATACGCAGTATTTT,CASSQLILDTQYF
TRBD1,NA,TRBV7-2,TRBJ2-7,TGTGCCAGCAGCTTAACTAATCCTGGGACAGGGCCCTACGAGCAGTACTTC,CASSLTNPGTGPYEQYF
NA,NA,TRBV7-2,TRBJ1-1,TGTGCCAGCAGCCAGGGAAGAATAAACACTGAAGCTTTCTTT,CASSQGRINTEAFF
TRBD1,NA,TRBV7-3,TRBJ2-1,TGTGCCAGCAGCCTTAGGGGACAGTGGGGCGGTACTAATGAGCAGTTCTTC,CASSLRGQWGGTNEQFF
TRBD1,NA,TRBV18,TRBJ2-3,TGTGCCAGCTCTCTTTCCCGGGACAGGGTTCAAGCAGATACGCAGTATTTT,CASSLSRDRVQADTQYF
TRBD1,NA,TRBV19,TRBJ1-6,TGTGCCAGTAGTCCTGGGAGGACAGGGAGTTCACCCCTCCACTTT,CASSPGRTGSSPLHF
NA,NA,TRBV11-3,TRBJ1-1,TGTGCCAGCAGCTTGGAGGAGGGTGGGAACACTGAAGCTTTCTTT,CASSLEEGGNTEAFF
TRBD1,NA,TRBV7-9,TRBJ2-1,TGTGCCAGCAGCCCCCGGGACAGACACAATGAGCAGTTCTTC,CASSPRDRHNEQFF
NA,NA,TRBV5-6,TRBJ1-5,TGTGCCAGCAGCTTGGGGGGCCGCGGGGGCATACAGCCCCAGCATTTT,CASSLGGRGGIQPQHF
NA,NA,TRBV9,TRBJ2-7,TGTGCCAGCAGCGTATCAGGTTCGGGGGACCCCTACGAGCAGTACTTC,CASSVSGSGDPYEQYF
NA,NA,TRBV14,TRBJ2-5,TGTGCCAGCAGCCACTTTAGGCAAGAGACCCAGTACTTC,CASSHFRQETQYF
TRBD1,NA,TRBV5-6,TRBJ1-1,TGTGCCAGCAGCTTTATTGGTAGGGGACAGGGGAACACTGAAGCTTTCTTT,CASSFIGRGQGNTEAFF
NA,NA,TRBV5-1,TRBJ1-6,TGCGCCAGCAGCTCCGGGGAGGTGGACTCCTATAATTCACCCCTCCACTTT,CASSSGEVDSYNSPLHF
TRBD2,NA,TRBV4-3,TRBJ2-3,TGCGCCAGCAGCCAAGATTGGAGGACTAGCGACGCAGATACGCAGTATTTT,CASSQDWRTSDADTQYF
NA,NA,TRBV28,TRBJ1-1,TGTGCCAGCAGCATAATACAGGGGAACACTGAAGCTTTCTTT,CASSIIQGNTEAFF
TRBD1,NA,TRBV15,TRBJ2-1,TGTGCCACCAGCGAGGACAGGGCATTAACCTACAATGAGCAGTTCTTC,CATSEDRALTYNEQFF
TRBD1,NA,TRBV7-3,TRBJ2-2,TGTGCCAGCAGCCCCAGGGGACAGGGTGGCACCGGGGAGCTGTTTTTT,CASSPRGQGGTGELFF
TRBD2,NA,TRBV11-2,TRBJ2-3,TGTGCCAGCAGCTTAGTGGGAAGCGGGGGCCTTAGCACAGATACGCAGTATTTT,CASSLVGSGGLSTDTQYF
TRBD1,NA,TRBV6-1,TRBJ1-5,TGTGCCGGACAGACAGGGTATAATCAGCCCCAGCATTTT,CAGQTGYNQPQHF
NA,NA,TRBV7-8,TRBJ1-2,TGTGCCAGCAGCAGGGAAAACTATGGCTACACCTTC,CASSRENYGYTF
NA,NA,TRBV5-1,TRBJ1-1,TGCGCCAGCAGCGCCGGGTTGAACACTGAAGCTTTCTTT,CASSAGLNTEAFF
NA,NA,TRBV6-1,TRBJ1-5,TGTGCCAGCAGTGCCTCCATGCGACCCAATCAGCCCCAGCATTTT,CASSASMRPNQPQHF
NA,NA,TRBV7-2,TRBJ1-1,TGTGCCAGCAGCTTAAAGGGTGGTGGTGGCGCTTTCTTT,CASSLKGGGGAFF
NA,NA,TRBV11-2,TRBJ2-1,TGTGCCAGCAGCGGAAACTTGGGGGTAACCTCCTACAATGAGCAGTTCTTC,CASSGNLGVTSYNEQFF
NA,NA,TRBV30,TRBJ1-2,TGTGCCTGGAGTGTTTGGGGGTACGGTAAAAACTATGGCTACACCTTC,CAWSVWGYGKNYGYTF
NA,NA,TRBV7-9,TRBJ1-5,TGTGCCAGCAGCTTTGGACCCTTCGTTGGCAATCAGCCCCAGCATTTT,CASSFGPFVGNQPQHF
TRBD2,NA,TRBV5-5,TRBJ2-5,TGTGCCAGCAGAACGCGGGGGGCAGGGGAGACCCAGTACTTC,CASRTRGAGETQYF
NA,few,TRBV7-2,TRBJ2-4,TGTGCCAGCAGCCTATCACAGGGAGGGAACATTCAGTACTTC,CASSLSQGGNIQYF